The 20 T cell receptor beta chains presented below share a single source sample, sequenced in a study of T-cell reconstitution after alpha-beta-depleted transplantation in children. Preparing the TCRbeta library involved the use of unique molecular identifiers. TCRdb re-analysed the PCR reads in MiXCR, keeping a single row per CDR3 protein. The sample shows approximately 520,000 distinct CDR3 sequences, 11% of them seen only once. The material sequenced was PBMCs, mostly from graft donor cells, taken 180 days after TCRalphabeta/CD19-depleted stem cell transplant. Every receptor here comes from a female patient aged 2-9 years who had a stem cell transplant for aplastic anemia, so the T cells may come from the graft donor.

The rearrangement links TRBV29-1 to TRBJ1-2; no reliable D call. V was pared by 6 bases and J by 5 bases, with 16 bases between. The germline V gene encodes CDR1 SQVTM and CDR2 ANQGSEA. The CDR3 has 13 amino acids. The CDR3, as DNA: TGCAGCGTGAGAGACCGGGTCTGGTATGGCTACACCTTC. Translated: CSVRDRVWYGYTF.

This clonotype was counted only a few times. The CDR3 protein is CSVERGGETQYF. The CDR3 DNA is TGCAGCGTTGAGCGGGGAGGGGAGACCCAGTACTTC. This chain joins TRBV29-1 and TRBJ2-5; the match to TRBD2 covers 7 bases. This CDR3 is 12 amino acids long. V lost 3 bases, J lost 5 bases, and 3 bases stayed unmatched. Germline V gene data show CDR1 as SQVTM and CDR2 as ANQGSEA.

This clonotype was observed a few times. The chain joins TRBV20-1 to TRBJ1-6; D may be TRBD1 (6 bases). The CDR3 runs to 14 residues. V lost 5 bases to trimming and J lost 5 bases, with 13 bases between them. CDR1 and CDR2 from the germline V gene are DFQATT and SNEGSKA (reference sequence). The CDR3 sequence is CSAPPGHHNSPLHF. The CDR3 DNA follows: TGCAGTGCTCCACCGGGACACCATAATTCACCCCTCCACTTT.

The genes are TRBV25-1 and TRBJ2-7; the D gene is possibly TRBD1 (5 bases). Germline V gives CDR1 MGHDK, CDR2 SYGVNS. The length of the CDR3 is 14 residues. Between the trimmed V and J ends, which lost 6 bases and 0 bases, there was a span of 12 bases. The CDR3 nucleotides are TGTGCCAGCAGCCACAGGTCTAGCTCCTACGAGCAGTACTTC. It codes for CASSHRSSSYEQYF.

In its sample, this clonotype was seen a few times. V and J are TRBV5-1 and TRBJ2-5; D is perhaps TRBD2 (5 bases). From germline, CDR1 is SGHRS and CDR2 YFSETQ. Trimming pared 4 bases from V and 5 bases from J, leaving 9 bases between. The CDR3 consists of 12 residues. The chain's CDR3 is CASSPGMETQYF. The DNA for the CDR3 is TGCGCCAGCAGCCCGGGAATGGAGACCCAGTACTTC.

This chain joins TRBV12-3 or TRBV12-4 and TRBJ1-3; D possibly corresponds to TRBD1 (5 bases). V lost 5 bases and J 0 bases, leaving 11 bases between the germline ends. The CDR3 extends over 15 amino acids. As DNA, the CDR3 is TGTGCCAGCAGTCCCGGGGGGGGCTCTGGAAACACCATATATTTT. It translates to CASSPGGGSGNTIYF.

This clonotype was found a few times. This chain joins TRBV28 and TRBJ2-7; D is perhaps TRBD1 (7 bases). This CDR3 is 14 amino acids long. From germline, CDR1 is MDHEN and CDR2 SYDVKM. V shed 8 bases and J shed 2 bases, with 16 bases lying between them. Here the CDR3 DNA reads TGTGCCAGCCAGGGGGGCGGTTACCCCTACGAGCAGTACGTC. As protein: CASQGGGYPYEQYV.

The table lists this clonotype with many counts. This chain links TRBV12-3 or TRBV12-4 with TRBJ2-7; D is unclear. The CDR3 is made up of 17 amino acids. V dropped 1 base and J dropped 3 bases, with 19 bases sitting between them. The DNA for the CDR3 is TGTGCCAGCAGTTTAGATTTTTGGGCAGAGGATAGCTACGAGCAGTACTTC. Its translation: CASSLDFWAEDSYEQYF.

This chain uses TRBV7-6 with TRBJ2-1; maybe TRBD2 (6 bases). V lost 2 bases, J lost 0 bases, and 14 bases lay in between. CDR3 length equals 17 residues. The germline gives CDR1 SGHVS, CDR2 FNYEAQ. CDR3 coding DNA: TGTGCCAGCAGCTTACCATCTGCGGGGAGCTCCTACAATGAGCAGTTCTTC. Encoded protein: CASSLPSAGSSYNEQFF. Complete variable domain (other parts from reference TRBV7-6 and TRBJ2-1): GAGVSQSPRYKVTKRGQDVALRCDPISGHVSLYWYRQALGQGPEFLTYFNYEAQQDKSGLPNDRFSAERPEGSISTLTIQRTEQRDSAMYRCASSLPSAGSSYNEQFFGPGTRLTVL.

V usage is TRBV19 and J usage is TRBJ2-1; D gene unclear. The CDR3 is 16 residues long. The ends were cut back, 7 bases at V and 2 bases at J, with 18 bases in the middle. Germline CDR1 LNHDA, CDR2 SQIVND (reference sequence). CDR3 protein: CASTHTGVAAYNEQFF. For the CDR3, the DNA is TGTGCCAGTACTCATACCGGCGTGGCAGCCTACAATGAGCAGTTCTTC.

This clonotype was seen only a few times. The CDR3 DNA follows: TGTGCCAGCAGTTTAGGTGGCGTAGGAGGCACTGAAGCTTTCTTT. As protein: CASSLGGVGGTEAFF. V is TRBV27 and J is TRBJ1-1; D remains ambiguous. V lost 2 bases, J lost 4 bases, and 14 bases lay in between. Per germline, CDR1 MNHEY and CDR2 SMNVEV (reference sequence). The CDR3 is 15 residues long.

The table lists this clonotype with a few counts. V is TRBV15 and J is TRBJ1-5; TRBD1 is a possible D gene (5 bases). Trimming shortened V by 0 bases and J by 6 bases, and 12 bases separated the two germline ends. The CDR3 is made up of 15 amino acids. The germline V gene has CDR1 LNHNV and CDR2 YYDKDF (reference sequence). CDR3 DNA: TGTGCCACCAGCAGAGATGGGGGAGGAGGTCAGCCCCAGCATTTT. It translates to CATSRDGGGGQPQHF.

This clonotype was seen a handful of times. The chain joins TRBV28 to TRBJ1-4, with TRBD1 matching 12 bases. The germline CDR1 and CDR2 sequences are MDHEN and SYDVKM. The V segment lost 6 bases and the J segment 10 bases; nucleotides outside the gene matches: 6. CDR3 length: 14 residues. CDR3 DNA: TGTGCCAGCAGAGGGGGACAGGGGGCGAGAAAACTGTTTTTT. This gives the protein CASRGGQGARKLFF.

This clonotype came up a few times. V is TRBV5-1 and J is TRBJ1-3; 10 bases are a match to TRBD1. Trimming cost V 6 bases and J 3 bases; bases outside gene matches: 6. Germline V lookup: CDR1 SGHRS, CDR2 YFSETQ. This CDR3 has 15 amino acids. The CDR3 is CASTRTGGNGNTIYF. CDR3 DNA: TGCGCCAGCACCCGGACAGGGGGAAATGGAAACACCATATATTTT.

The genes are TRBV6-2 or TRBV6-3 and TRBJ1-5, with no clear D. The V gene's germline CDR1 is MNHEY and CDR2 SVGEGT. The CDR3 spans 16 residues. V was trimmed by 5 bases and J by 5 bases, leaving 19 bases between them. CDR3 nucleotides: TGTGCCAGCAGTCCCCGGAGGGCGGGATTATATCAGCCCCAGCATTTT. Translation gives CASSPRRAGLYQPQHF.

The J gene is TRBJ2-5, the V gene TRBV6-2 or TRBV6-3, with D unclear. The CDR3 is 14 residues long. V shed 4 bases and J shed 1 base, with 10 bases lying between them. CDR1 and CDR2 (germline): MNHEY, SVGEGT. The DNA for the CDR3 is TGTGCCAGCAGTTTCTCCCTTCCCCAAGAGACCCAGTACTTC. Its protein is CASSFSLPQETQYF.

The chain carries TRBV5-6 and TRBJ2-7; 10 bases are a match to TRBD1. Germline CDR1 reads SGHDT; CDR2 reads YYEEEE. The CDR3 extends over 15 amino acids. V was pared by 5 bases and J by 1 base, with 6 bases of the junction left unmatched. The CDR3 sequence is CASRSGTGVSYEQYV. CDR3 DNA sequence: TGTGCCAGCAGGTCCGGGACAGGGGTTTCCTACGAGCAGTACGTC.

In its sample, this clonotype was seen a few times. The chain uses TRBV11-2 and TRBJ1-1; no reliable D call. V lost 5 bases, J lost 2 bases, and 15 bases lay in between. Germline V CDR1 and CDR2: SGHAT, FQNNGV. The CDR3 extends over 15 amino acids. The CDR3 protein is CASSVPQAGNTEAFF. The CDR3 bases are TGTGCCAGCAGCGTACCCCAGGCGGGAAACACTGAAGCTTTCTTT.

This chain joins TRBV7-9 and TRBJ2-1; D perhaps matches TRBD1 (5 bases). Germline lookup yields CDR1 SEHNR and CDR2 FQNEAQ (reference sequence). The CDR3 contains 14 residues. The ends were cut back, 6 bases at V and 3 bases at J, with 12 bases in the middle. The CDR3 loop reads CASRAQGYYNEQFF. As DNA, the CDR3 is TGTGCCAGCAGGGCCCAGGGTTACTACAATGAGCAGTTCTTC.

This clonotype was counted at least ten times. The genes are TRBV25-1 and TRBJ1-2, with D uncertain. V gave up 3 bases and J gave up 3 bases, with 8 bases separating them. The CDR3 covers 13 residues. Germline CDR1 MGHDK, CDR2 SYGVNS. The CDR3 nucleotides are TGTGCCAGCAGTGATACATCTTACTATGGCTACACCTTC. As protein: CASSDTSYYGYTF.